Each of the 20 T cell receptor beta chains below was sequenced from the same sample in a study of OX40 agonist ivuxolimab in advanced cancers. Produced via immunoSEQ multiplex PCR; TCRdb's table is partial and in-frame only. The table has around 150,000 clones, approximately 94% seen once. This specimen consisted of CD4+ or CD8+ T cells sorted from blood, obtained in a trial of the OX40 agonist ivuxolimab. These receptor sequences come from an adult with an advanced solid tumor such as melanoma, head and neck, liver or kidney cancer.

Concerning this clone itself: Other DNA sequences in the same sample also yield this CDR3. The chain combines TRBV18 with TRBJ1-5; tentatively, D is TRBD1 (5 bases). Looked up from germline, CDR1 is KGHSH and CDR2 is LQKENI. V was trimmed by 6 bases and J by 0 bases, leaving 6 bases between them. The CDR3 has 13 residues. This CDR3 is CASSQGSNQPQHF. CDR3 bases: TGTGCCAGCTCCCAGGGTAGCAATCAGCCCCAGCATTTT.

V usage is TRBV28 and J usage is TRBJ2-1; 15 bases align to TRBD2. With 7 bases clipped from V and 9 bases from J, the junction kept 7 bases outside the gene matches. CDR3 size: 15 residues. CDR1 and CDR2 (germline): MDHEN, SYDVKM. The CDR3 loop is CASTFPGLAGGEQFF. The CDR3 DNA follows: TGTGCCAGCACTTTCCCGGGACTAGCGGGAGGTGAGCAGTTCTTC. Full variable domain (outside the CDR3, taken from reference TRBV28 and TRBJ2-1): DVKVTQSSRYLVKRTGEKVFLECVQDMDHENMFWYRQDPGLGLRLIYFSYDVKMKEKGDIPEGYSVSREKKERFSLILESASTNQTSMYLCASTFPGLAGGEQFFGPGTRLTVL.

This clone was found a few times. This chain links TRBV6-5 with TRBJ2-5; no definite D call. V lost 4 bases and J 5 bases, leaving 5 bases between the germline ends. This CDR3 has 11 residues. Germline values: CDR1 MNHEY, CDR2 SVGAGI. The CDR3 DNA reads TGTGCCAGCAGTTCCTCGGAGACCCAGTACTTC. It specifies CASSSSETQYF.

The chain employs TRBV29-1 and TRBJ2-4; no definite D call. From germline, CDR1 is SQVTM and CDR2 ANQGSEA. The CDR3 spans 13 residues. Deletions cut 1 base from V and 12 bases from J, with 16 bases between. As DNA, the CDR3 is TGCAGCGTTGAAGTGACTCCACGGGCTAGTCAGTACTTC. Translated, it gives CSVEVTPRASQYF.

This chain uses TRBV7-2 with TRBJ1-4; the match to TRBD1 covers 10 bases. J lost 7 bases, V lost 5 bases, and 7 bases had no gene match. The CDR3 length is 15 residues. The V gene's germline CDR1 is SGHTA and CDR2 FQGNSA. The CDR3 sequence is CASSVRQGAFEKLFF. CDR3 DNA sequence: TGTGCCAGCAGCGTGAGACAGGGGGCGTTTGAAAAACTGTTTTTT.

This chain uses TRBV18 with TRBJ1-3; TRBD1 matches at 9 bases. Germline CDR1 KGHSH, CDR2 LQKENI. V lost 3 bases, J lost 4 bases, and 7 bases stayed unmatched. The CDR3 runs 16 residues. The CDR3 sequence is CASSPNHRGRGNTIYF. The CDR3 nucleotides read TGTGCCAGCTCACCGAACCACAGGGGGCGCGGAAACACCATATATTTT.

V gene TRBV6-1 combines with J gene TRBJ1-2, with D perhaps TRBD1 (6 bases). The CDR3 consists of 14 residues. Looked up from germline, CDR1 is MNHNS and CDR2 is SASEGT. Deletions cut 5 bases from V and 3 bases from J, with 13 bases between. The CDR3 sequence: CASSSLGGHYGYTF. CDR3 nucleotides: TGTGCCAGCAGTTCGTTGGGGGGCCACTATGGCTACACCTTC.

The J gene is TRBJ1-2, the V gene TRBV6-5; D remains ambiguous. The germline V gene encodes CDR1 MNHEY and CDR2 SVGAGI. Between the trimmed V and J ends, which lost 7 bases and 4 bases, there was a span of 19 bases. The CDR3 runs 15 residues. CDR3 sequence: CASTPGPSSLYGYTF. The CDR3, as DNA: TGTGCCAGCACCCCAGGACCCTCATCCCTCTATGGCTACACCTTC.

The chain uses TRBV6-5 and TRBJ2-3; D is tentatively TRBD1 or TRBD2 (5 bases each). Germline V gene sequence: CDR1 MNHEY, CDR2 SVGAGI. Trimming shortened V by 10 bases and J by 2 bases, and 16 bases separated the two germline ends. The CDR3 contains 14 residues. Here the CDR3 DNA reads TGTGCCACCATGAGGGGATCCTTCACAGATACGCAGTATTTT. This gives the protein CATMRGSFTDTQYF.

The chain employs TRBV28 and TRBJ1-3; maybe TRBD1 (5 bases). Per germline, CDR1 MDHEN and CDR2 SYDVKM. V was shortened by 6 bases and J by 2 bases, with 14 bases between the two germline ends. CDR3 size: 15 residues. CDR3 sequence: CASRTPGPPGNTIYF. The CDR3 DNA follows: TGTGCCAGCAGAACCCCGGGGCCACCTGGAAACACCATATATTTT.

The J gene is TRBJ1-1, the V gene TRBV7-8; D is possibly TRBD1 (5 bases). The CDR3 contains 15 residues. Germline loops: CDR1 SGHVS, CDR2 FQNEAQ. The V end lost 3 bases, the J end lost 0 bases, and 11 bases lay between the germline ends. This CDR3 reads CASSFRGQMNTEAFF. The CDR3 DNA follows: TGTGCCAGCAGCTTTCGGGGCCAGATGAACACTGAAGCTTTCTTT.

Here the CDR3 reads CASSSGLARAYEQYF. CDR3 DNA sequence: TGTGCCAGCAGTTCGGGACTAGCGAGGGCCTACGAGCAGTACTTC. The chain recombines TRBV7-2 with TRBJ2-7, with 10 bases lining up with TRBD2. Germline V gene data show CDR1 as SGHTA and CDR2 as FQGNSA. The CDR3 has 15 amino acids. The V segment lost 6 bases and the J segment 2 bases; nucleotides outside the gene matches: 7.

The chain links TRBV19 to TRBJ2-5; D is perhaps TRBD1 (6 bases). This CDR3 is 14 amino acids long. Trimming took off 0 bases at V and 1 base at J, with 6 bases between the two ends. Germline lookup yields CDR1 LNHDA and CDR2 SQIVND (reference sequence). The CDR3 sequence is CASSIEQGQETQYF. The CDR3 DNA is TGTGCCAGTAGTATAGAACAGGGCCAAGAGACCCAGTACTTC.

This chain links TRBV7-9 with TRBJ2-7; TRBD1 agrees at 8 bases. This CDR3 is 16 amino acids long. Germline V lookup: CDR1 SEHNR, CDR2 FQNEAQ (reference sequence). V lost 5 bases and J lost 4; bases outside the gene matches: 13. The CDR3 DNA sequence: TGTGCCAGCAGCCAGACAGGGGTCGAGAAAATTTACGAGCAGTACTTC. It specifies CASSQTGVEKIYEQYF.

The chain combines TRBV5-1 with TRBJ2-7, with 7 positions matching TRBD2. The CDR3 sequence is 13 residues long. Unmatched junction bases numbered 11, after V lost 7 bases and J lost 7 bases. Per the germline V gene, CDR1 is SGHRS and CDR2 is YFSETQ. DNA for the CDR3: TGCGCCAGCGGCCGGGGGGAATCTCGGGAGCAGTACTTC. Encoded protein: CASGRGESREQYF.

This chain links TRBV2 with TRBJ1-4, with D unresolved. Germline loops: CDR1 SNHLY, CDR2 FYNNEI. CDR3 length equals 12 residues. Trimming removed 8 bases from V and 8 bases from J, with 12 bases in between. CDR3: CASRLLQEKLFF. The CDR3 DNA sequence: TGTGCCAGCCGCCTATTACAGGAAAAACTGTTTTTT.

This chain links TRBV27 with TRBJ2-3; D is ambiguous. The V end lost 2 bases, the J end lost 4 bases, and 7 bases lay between the germline ends. In germline, CDR1 is MNHEY, CDR2 SMNVEV (reference sequence). CDR3 length equals 13 residues. The CDR3 loop is CASSLNSPDTQYF. DNA for the CDR3: TGTGCCAGCAGTTTAAATTCTCCAGATACGCAGTATTTT.

This chain joins TRBV5-1 and TRBJ2-3, with D maybe TRBD1 (5 bases). The V gene lost 0 bases and the J gene lost 3 bases, with 8 bases spanning the gap. Per germline, CDR1 SGHRS and CDR2 YFSETQ. The CDR3 is 14 amino acids. Here the CDR3 DNA reads TGCGCCAGCAGCTTGGCGAAGGGGACAGATACGCAGTATTTT. It specifies CASSLAKGTDTQYF.

This chain connects TRBV7-7 to TRBJ2-7, with a tentative D call TRBD2 (5 bases). Trimming removed 1 base at V and 2 bases at J, with 9 bases between. The CDR3 covers 14 residues. Germline V lookup: CDR1 SSHAT, CDR2 FNYEAQ (reference sequence). This CDR3 reads CASSLGGKPYEQYF. The CDR3 DNA follows: TGTGCCAGCAGCTTAGGAGGGAAGCCCTACGAGCAGTACTTC.

The chain couples TRBV28 to TRBJ2-1, with TRBD2 matching over 8 bases. CDR1 MDHEN and CDR2 SYDVKM come from the germline V gene. CDR3 size: 14 residues. V dropped 4 bases and J dropped 9; count of bases not matched to a gene: 8. As DNA, the CDR3 is TGTGCCAGCAGTTCTCCGCGGGGGGTGGGTGAGCAGTTCTTC. Amino acids: CASSSPRGVGEQFF. The whole variable domain, remainder taken from reference TRBV28 and TRBJ2-1, is DVKVTQSSRYLVKRTGEKVFLECVQDMDHENMFWYRQDPGLGLRLIYFSYDVKMKEKGDIPEGYSVSREKKERFSLILESASTNQTSMYLCASSSPRGVGEQFFGPGTRLTVL.